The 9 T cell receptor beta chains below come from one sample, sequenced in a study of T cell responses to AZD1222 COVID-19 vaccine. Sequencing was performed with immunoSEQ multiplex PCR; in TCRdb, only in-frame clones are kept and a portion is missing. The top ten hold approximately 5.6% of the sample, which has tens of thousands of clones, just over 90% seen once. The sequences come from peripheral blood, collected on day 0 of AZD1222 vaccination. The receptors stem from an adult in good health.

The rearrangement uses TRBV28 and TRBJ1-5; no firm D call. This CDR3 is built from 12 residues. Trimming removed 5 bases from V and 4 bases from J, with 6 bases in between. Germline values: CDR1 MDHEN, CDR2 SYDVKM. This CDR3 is CASSRLNQPQHF. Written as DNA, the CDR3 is TGTGCCAGCAGTCGCTTGAATCAGCCCCAGCATTTT.

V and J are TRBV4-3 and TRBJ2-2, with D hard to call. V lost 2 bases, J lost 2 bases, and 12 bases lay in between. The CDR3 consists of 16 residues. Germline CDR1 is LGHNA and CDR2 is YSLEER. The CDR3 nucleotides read TGCGCCAGCAGCCAACAACTACGTGAAAACACCGGGGAGCTGTTTTTT. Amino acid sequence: CASSQQLRENTGELFF.

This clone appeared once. CDR3 sequence (DNA): TGTGCCAGCGGAGAAAAAAACTATGGCTACACCTTC. It is translated as CASGEKNYGYTF. The chain couples TRBV7-9 to TRBJ1-2; D is unresolved. The CDR3 is made up of 12 amino acids. Germline lookup yields CDR1 SEHNR and CDR2 FQNEAQ (reference sequence). Trimming left V 8 bases short and J 2 bases short, with 9 bases between.

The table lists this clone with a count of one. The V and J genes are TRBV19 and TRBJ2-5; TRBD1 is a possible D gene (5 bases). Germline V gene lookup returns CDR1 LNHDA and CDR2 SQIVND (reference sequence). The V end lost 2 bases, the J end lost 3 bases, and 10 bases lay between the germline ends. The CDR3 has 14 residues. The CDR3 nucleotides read TGTGCCAGTAGTATATACCAGGGAAAAGAGACCCAGTACTTC. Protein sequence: CASSIYQGKETQYF.

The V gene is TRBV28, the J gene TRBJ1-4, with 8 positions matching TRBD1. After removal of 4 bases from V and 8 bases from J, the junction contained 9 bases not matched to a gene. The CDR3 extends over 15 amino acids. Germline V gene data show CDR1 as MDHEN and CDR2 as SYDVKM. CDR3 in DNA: TGTGCCAGCAGTTCAAGTCAGGGGGCTGGGGAAAAACTGTTTTTT. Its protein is CASSSSQGAGEKLFF.

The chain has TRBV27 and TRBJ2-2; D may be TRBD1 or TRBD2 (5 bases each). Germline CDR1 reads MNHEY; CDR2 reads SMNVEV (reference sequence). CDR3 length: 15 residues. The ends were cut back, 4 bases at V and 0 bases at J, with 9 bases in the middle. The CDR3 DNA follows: TGTGCCAGCAGTTGGGGGACGGCGAACACCGGGGAGCTGTTTTTT. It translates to CASSWGTANTGELFF.

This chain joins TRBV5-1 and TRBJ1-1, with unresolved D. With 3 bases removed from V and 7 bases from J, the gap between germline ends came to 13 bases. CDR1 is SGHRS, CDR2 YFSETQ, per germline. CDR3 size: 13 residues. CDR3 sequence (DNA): TGCGCCAGCAGCTCAATGGGAGAGGGTGAAGCTTTCTTT. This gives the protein CASSSMGEGEAFF. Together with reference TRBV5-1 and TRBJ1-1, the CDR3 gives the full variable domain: KAGVTQTPRYLIKTRGQQVTLSCSPISGHRSVSWYQQTPGQGLQFLFEYFSETQRNKGNFPGRFSGRQFSNSRSEMNVSTLELGDSALYLCASSSMGEGEAFFGQGTRLTVV.

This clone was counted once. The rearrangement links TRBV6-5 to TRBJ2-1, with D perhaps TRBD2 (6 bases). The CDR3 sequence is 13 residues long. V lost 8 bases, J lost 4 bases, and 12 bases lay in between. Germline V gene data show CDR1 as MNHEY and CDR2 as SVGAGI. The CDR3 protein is CASQPSEYNEQFF. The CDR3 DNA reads TGTGCCAGCCAACCTAGCGAATACAATGAGCAGTTCTTC.

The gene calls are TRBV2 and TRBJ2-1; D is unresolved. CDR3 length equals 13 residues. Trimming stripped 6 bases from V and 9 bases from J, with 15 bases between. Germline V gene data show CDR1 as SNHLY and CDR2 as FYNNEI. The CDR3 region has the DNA TGTGCCAGCAGCCGAACCGCGGAAGGTGAGCAGTTCTTC. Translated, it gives CASSRTAEGEQFF.